This T cell receptor beta chain is drawn from a study of blood T cell repertoires in COVID-19. The CDR3 loop spans 16 amino acids. The method was immunoSEQ multiplex PCR; TCRdb's version includes in-frame clones alone and lacks a portion of them. The sample carries approximately 140,000 clones, 82% recorded once. This chain connects TRBV21-1 to TRBJ1-2. TRBV21-1 corresponds to a pseudogene. This receptor was obtained from a human donor with acute or convalescent COVID-19. The donor label of this sample is uncertain. The sequenced sample consisted of peripheral blood. The CDR3 sequence is CASSKCDSYSNYGYTF. DNA of the CDR3: TGTGCCAGCAGCAAATGCGATAGCTACTCTAACTATGGCTACACCTTC.